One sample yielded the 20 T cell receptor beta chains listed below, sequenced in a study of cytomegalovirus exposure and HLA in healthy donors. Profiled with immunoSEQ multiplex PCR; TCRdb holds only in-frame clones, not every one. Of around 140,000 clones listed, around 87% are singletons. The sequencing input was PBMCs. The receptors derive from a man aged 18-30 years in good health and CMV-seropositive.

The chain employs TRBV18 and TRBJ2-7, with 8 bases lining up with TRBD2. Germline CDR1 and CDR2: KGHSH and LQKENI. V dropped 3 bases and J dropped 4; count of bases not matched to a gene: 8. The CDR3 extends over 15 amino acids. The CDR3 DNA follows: TGTGCCAGCTCACCCGGGGGGGCGCGACTATACGAGCAGTACTTC. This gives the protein CASSPGGARLYEQYF.

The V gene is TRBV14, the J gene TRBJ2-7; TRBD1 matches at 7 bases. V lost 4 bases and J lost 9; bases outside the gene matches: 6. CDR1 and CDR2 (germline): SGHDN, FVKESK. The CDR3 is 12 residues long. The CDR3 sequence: CASSLGTAGQYF. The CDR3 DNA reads TGTGCCAGCAGCCTCGGGACAGCCGGGCAGTACTTC.

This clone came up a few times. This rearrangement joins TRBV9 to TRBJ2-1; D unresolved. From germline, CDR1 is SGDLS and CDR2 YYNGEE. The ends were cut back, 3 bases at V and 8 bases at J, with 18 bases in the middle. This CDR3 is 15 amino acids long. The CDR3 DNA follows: TGTGCCAGCAGCGGAGGTCTCGCCCATACCGATGAGCAGTTCTTC. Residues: CASSGGLAHTDEQFF.

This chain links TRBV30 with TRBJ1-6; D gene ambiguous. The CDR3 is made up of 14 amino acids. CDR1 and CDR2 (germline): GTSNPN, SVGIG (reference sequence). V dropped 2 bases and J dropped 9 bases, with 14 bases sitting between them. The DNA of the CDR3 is TGTGCCTGGAGTAGAGGAAGAAGTGGTTCACCCCTCCACTTT. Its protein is CAWSRGRSGSPLHF.

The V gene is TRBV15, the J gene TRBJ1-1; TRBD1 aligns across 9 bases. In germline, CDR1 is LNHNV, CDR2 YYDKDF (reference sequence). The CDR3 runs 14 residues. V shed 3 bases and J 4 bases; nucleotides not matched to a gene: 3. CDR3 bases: TGTGCCACCAGCAGGGACAGGGGTGGCACTGAAGCTTTCTTT. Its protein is CATSRDRGGTEAFF. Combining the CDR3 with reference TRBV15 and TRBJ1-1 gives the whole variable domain DAMVIQNPRYQVTQFGKPVTLSCSQTLNHNVMYWYQQKSSQAPKLLFHYYDKDFNNEADTPDNFQSRRPNTSFCFLDIRSPGLGDTAMYLCATSRDRGGTEAFFGQGTRLTVV.

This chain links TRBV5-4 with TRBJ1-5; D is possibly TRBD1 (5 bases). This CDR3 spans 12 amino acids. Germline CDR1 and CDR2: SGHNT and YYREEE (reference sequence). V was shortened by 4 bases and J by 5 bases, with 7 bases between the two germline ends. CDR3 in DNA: TGTGCCAGCAGCCAAGGGGATCAGCCCCAGCATTTT. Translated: CASSQGDQPQHF.

DNA for the CDR3: TGTGCCAGCACCTACCACGGTGGGAGGGGGAATGAGCAGTTCTTC. Its translation is CASTYHGGRGNEQFF. The V call is TRBV11-1, the J call TRBJ2-1; tentative D call: TRBD2 (7 bases). Germline V gene sequence: CDR1 SGHAT, CDR2 FQDESV (reference sequence). The CDR3 sequence is 15 residues long. Trimming removed 7 bases at V and 7 bases at J, with 20 bases between. The full variable domain, its missing parts supplied by reference TRBV11-1 and TRBJ2-1, is EAEVAQSPRYKITEKSQAVAFWCDPISGHATLYWYRQILGQGPELLVQFQDESVVDDSQLPKDRFSAERLKGVDSTLKIQPAELGDSAMYLCASTYHGGRGNEQFFGPGTRLTVL.

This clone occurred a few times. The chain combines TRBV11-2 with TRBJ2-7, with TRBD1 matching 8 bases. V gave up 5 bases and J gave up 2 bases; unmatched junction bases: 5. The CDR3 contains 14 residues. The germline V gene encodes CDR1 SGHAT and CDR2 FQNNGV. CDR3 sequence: CASSATGGPYEQYF. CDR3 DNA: TGTGCCAGCAGCGCAACAGGGGGGCCCTACGAGCAGTACTTC. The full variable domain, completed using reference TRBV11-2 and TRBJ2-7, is EAGVAQSPRYKIIEKRQSVAFWCNPISGHATLYWYQQILGQGPKLLIQFQNNGVVDDSQLPKDRFSAERLKGVDSTLKIQPAKLEDSAVYLCASSATGGPYEQYFGPGTRLTVT.

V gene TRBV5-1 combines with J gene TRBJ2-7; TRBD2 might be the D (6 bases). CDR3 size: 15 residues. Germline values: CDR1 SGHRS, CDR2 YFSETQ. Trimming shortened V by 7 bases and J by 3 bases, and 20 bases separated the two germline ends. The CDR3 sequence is CASYRGGGDHYEQYF. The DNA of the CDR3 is TGCGCCAGCTACCGTGGCGGAGGGGACCACTACGAGCAGTACTTC. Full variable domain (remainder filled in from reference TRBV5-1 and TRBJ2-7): KAGVTQTPRYLIKTRGQQVTLSCSPISGHRSVSWYQQTPGQGLQFLFEYFSETQRNKGNFPGRFSGRQFSNSRSEMNVSTLELGDSALYLCASYRGGGDHYEQYFGPGTRLTVT.

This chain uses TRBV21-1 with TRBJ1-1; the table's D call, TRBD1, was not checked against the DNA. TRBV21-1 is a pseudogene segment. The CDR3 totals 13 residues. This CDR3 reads CASSTTENTEAFF. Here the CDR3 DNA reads TGTGCCAGCAGCACGACAGAAAACACTGAAGCTTTCTTT.

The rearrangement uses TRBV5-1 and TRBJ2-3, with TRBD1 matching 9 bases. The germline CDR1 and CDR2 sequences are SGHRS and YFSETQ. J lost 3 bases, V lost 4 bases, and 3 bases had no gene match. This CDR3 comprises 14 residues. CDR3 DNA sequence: TGCGCCAGCAGCAATGGACAGGGGACAGATACGCAGTATTTT. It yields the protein CASSNGQGTDTQYF.

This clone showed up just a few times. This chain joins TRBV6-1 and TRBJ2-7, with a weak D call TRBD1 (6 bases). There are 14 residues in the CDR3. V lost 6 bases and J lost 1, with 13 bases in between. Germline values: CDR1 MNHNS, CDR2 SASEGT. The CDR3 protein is CASSKDRISYEQYF. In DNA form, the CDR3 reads TGTGCCAGCAGCAAAGACAGGATTTCCTACGAGCAGTACTTC.

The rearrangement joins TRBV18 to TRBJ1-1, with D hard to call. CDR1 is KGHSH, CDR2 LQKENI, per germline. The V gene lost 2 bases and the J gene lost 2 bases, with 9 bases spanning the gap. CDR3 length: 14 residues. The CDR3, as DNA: TGTGCCAGCTCACCAAGCGATATTAACACTGAAGCTTTCTTT. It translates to CASSPSDINTEAFF.

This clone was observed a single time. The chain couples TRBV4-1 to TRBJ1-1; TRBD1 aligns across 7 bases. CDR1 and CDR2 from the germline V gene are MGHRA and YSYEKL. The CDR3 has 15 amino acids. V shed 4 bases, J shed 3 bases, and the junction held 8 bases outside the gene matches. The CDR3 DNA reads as TGCGCCAGCAGCCTAAGACAGGGAAGAGACACTGAAGCTTTCTTT. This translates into CASSLRQGRDTEAFF.

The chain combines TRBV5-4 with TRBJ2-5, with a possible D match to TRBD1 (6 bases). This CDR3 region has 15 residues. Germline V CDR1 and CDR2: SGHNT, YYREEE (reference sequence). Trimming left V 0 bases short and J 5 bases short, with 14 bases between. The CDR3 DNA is TGTGCCAGCAGCTTGGGGGTGGGCAGGGGCGAGACCCAGTACTTC. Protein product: CASSLGVGRGETQYF.

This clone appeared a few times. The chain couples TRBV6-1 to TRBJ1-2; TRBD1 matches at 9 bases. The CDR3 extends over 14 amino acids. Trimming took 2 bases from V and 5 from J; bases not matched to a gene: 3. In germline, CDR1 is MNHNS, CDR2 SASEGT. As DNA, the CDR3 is TGTGCCAGCAGTGAAATCGGGACAGGGTATGGCTACACCTTC. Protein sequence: CASSEIGTGYGYTF.

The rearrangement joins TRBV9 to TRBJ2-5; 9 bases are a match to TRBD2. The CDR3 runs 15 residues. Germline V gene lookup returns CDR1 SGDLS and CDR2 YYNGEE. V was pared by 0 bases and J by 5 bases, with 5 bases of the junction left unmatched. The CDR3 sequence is CASSVGLAGRETQYF. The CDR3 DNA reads TGTGCCAGCAGCGTAGGGCTAGCGGGGCGGGAGACCCAGTACTTC.

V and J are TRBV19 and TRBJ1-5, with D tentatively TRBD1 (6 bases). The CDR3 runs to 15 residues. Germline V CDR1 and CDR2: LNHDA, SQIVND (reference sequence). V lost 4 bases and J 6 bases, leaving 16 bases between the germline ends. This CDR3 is CASSTSGHLLQPQHF. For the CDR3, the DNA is TGTGCCAGTAGTACGTCGGGACACCTTCTTCAGCCCCAGCATTTT.

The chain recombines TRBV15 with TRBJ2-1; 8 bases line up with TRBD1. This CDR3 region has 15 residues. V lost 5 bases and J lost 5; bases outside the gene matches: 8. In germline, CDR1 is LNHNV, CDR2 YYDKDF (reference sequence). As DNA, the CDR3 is TGTGCCACCAGCTCGGGACAGGCCTCAAACAATGAGCAGTTCTTC. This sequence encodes CATSSGQASNNEQFF.

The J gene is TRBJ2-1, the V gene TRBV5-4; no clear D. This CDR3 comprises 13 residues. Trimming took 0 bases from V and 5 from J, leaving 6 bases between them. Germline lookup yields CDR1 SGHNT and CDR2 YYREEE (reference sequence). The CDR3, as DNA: TGTGCCAGCAGCTTGGAACTAAACAATGAGCAGTTCTTC. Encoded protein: CASSLELNNEQFF.